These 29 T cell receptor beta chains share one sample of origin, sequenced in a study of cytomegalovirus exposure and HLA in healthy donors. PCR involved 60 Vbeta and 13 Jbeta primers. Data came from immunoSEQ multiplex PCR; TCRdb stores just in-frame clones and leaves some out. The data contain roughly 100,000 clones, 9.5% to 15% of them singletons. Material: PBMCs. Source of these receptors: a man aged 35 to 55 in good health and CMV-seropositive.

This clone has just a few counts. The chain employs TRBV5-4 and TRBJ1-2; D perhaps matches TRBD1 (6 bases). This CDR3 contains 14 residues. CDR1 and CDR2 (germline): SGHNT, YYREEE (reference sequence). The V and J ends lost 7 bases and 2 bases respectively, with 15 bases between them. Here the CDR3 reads CASFEGGGNYGYTF. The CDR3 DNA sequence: TGTGCCAGCTTCGAGGGGGGGGGCAACTATGGCTACACCTTC.

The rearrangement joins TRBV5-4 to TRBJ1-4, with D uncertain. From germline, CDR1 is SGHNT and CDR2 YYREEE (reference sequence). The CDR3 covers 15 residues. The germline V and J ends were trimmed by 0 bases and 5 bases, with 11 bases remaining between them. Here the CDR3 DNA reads TGTGCCAGCAGCTTGGCCGTGGGCGTAAATGAAAAACTGTTTTTT. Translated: CASSLAVGVNEKLFF.

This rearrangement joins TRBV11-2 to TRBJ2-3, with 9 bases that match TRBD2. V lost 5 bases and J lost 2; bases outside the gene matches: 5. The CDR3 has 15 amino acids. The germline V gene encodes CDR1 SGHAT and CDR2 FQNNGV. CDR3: CASSPSGLATDTQYF. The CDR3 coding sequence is TGTGCCAGCAGCCCGTCGGGACTAGCCACAGATACGCAGTATTTT.

CDR3 in amino acids: CATKGAEYEQYF. The CDR3 DNA reads TGTGCCACCAAGGGGGCGGAGTACGAGCAGTACTTC. The V gene is TRBV6-6, the J gene TRBJ2-7; 7 nucleotides align to TRBD1. Germline CDR1 reads MNHNY; CDR2 reads SVGAGI (reference sequence). V shed 10 bases, J shed 4 bases, and the junction held 7 bases outside the gene matches. The CDR3 is 12 residues long.

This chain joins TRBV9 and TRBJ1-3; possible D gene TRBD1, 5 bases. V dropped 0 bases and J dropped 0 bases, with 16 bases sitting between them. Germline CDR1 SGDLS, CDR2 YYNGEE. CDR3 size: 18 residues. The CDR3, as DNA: TGTGCCAGCAGCGTAGACCCGGGAGGGGCGAGCTCTGGAAACACCATATATTTT. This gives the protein CASSVDPGGASSGNTIYF.

CDR3: CASSPGLAGVNTQYF. DNA of the CDR3: TGTGCCAGCAGCCCGGGACTAGCGGGAGTAAATACGCAGTATTTT. The rearrangement links TRBV6-5 to TRBJ2-3; 14 bases line up with TRBD2. The V segment lost 6 bases and the J segment 7 bases; nucleotides outside the gene matches: 6. CDR1 and CDR2 (germline): MNHEY, SVGAGI. The CDR3 has 15 residues.

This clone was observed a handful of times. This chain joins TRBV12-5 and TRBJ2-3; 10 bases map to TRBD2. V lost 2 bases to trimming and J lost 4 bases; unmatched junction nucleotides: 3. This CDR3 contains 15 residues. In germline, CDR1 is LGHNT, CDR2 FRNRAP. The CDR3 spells CASGLNLAGADTQYF. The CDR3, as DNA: TGTGCTAGTGGTTTGAATCTAGCGGGAGCAGATACGCAGTATTTT.

DNA of the CDR3: TGCAGCGTGGCTGACTCCTACGAGCAGTACTTC. It yields the protein CSVADSYEQYF. The genes are TRBV29-1 and TRBJ2-7; D gene uncertain. The CDR3 spans 11 residues. V shed 6 bases and J shed 0 bases, with 6 bases lying between them. Germline CDR1 and CDR2: SQVTM and ANQGSEA.

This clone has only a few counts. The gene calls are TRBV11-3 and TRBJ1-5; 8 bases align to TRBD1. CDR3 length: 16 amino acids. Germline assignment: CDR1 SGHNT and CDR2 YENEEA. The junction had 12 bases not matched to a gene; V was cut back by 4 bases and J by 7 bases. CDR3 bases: TGTGCCAGCAGCTCCCGGACCCAGGGGGCCTTGCAGCCCCAGCATTTT. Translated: CASSSRTQGALQPQHF.

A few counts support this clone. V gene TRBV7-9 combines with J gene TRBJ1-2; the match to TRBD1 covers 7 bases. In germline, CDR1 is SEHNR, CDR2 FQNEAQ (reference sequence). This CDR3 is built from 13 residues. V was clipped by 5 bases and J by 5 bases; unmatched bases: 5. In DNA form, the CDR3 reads TGTGCCAGCAGCCTCAGACAGGGATATGGCTACACCTTC. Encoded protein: CASSLRQGYGYTF.

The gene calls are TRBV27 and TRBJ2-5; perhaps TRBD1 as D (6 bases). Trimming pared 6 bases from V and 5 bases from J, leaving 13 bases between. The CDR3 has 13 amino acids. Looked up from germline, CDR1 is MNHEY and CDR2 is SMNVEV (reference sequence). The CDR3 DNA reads TGTGCCAGCAGCTGGGGGCGCGGGGAGACCCAGTACTTC. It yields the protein CASSWGRGETQYF.

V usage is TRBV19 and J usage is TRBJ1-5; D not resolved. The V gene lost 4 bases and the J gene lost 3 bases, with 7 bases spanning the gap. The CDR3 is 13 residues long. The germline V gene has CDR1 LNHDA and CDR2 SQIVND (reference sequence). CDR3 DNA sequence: TGTGCCAGTAGTACGTCCGTCAATCAGCCCCAGCATTTT. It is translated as CASSTSVNQPQHF. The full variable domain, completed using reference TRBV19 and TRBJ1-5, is DGGITQSPKYLFRKEGQNVTLSCEQNLNHDAMYWYRQDPGQGLRLIYYSQIVNDFQKGDIAEGYSVSREKKESFPLTVTSAQKNPTAFYLCASSTSVNQPQHFGDGTRLSIL.

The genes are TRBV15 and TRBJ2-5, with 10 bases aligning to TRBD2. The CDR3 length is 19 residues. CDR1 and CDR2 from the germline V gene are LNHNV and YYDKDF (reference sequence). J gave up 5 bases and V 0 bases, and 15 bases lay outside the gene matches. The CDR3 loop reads CATSRDKWRLAGVWETQYF. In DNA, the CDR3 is TGTGCCACCAGCAGAGATAAATGGAGGCTAGCGGGAGTATGGGAGACCCAGTACTTC.

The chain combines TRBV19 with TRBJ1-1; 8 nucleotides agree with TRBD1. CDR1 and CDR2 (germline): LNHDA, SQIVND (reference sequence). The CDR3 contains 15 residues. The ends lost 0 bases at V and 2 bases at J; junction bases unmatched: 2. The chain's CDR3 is CASSIDGQGNTEAFF. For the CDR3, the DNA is TGTGCCAGTAGTATAGATGGACAGGGCAACACTGAAGCTTTCTTT.

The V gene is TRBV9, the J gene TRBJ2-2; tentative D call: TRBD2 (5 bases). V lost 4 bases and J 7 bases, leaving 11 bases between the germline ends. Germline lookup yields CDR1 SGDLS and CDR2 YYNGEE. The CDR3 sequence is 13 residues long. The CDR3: CASSLGGVGELFF. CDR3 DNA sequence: TGTGCCAGCAGCCTCGGAGGAGTCGGGGAGCTGTTTTTT.

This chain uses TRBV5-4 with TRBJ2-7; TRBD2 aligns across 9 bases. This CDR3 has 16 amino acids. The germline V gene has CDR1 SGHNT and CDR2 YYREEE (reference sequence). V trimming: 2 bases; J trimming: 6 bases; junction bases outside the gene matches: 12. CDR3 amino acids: CASSLNSVAGEVEQYF. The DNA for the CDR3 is TGTGCCAGCAGCTTAAACTCAGTAGCGGGAGAAGTCGAGCAGTACTTC.

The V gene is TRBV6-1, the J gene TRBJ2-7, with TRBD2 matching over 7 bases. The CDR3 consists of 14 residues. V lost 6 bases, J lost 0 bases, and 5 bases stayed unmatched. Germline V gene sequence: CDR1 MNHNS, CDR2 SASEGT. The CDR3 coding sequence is TGTGCCAGCAGACTTGAGCGGGACTCCTACGAGCAGTACTTC. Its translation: CASRLERDSYEQYF.

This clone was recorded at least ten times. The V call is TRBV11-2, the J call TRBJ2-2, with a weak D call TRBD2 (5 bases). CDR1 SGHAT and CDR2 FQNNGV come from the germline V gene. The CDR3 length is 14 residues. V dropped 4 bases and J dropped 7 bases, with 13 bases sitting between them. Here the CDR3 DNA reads TGTGCCAGCAGCTCCGCGCTAGCTATCGGGGAGCTGTTTTTT. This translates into CASSSALAIGELFF.

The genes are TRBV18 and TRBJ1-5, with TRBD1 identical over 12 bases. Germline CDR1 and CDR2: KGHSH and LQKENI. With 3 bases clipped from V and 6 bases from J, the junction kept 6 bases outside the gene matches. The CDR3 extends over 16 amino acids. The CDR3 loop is CASSPLGTGGGQPQHF. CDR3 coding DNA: TGTGCCAGCTCACCTTTGGGGACAGGGGGCGGTCAGCCCCAGCATTTT.

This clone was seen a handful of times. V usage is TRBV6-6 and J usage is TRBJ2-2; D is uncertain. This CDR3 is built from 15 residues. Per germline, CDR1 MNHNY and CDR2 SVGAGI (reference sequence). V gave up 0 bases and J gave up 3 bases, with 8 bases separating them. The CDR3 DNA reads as TGTGCCAGCAGTTACTCGAGCACCTACACCGGGGAGCTGTTTTTT. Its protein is CASSYSSTYTGELFF.

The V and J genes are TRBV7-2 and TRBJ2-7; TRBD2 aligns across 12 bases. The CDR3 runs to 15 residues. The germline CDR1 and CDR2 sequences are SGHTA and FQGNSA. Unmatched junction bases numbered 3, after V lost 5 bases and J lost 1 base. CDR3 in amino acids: CASSIGLAGSYEQYF. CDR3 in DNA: TGTGCCAGCAGCATTGGACTAGCGGGGTCCTACGAGCAGTACTTC.

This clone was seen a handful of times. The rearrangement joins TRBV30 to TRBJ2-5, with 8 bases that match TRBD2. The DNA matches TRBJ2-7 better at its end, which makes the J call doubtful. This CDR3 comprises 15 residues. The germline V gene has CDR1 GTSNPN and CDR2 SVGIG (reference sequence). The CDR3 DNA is TGTGCCTGGAGTGAAGGGACTAGGGGCGGGTACGAGCAGTACTTC. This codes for CAWSEGTRGGYEQYF.

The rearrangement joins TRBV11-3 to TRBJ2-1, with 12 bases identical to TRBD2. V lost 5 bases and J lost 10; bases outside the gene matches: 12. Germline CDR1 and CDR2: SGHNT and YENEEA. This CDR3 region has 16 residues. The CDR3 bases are TGTGCCAGCAGCAAGGGACTAGCGGGTCTCATGGAGGAGCAGTTCTTC. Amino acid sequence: CASSKGLAGLMEEQFF.

CDR3 loop: CASSTATGPPYEQYF. The CDR3 coding sequence is TGTGCCAGCAGTACCGCGACAGGGCCTCCCTACGAGCAGTACTTC. This chain joins TRBV6-5 and TRBJ2-5; 7 bases map to TRBD1. Judging by the DNA end, TRBJ2-7 fits better; the J call may be wrong. Looked up from germline, CDR1 is MNHEY and CDR2 is SVGAGI. CDR3 size: 15 residues.

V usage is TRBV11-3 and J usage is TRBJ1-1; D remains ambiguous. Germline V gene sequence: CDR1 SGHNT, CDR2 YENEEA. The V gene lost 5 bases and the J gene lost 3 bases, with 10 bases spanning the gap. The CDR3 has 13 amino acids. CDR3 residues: CASSLRSDTEAFF. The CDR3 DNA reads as TGTGCCAGCAGCCTCCGATCGGACACTGAAGCTTTCTTT. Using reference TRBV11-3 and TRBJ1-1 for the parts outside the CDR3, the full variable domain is EAGVVQSPRYKIIEKKQPVAFWCNPISGHNTLYWYLQNLGQGPELLIRYENEEAVDDSQLPKDRFSAERLKGVDSTLKIQPAELGDSAVYLCASSLRSDTEAFFGQGTRLTVV.

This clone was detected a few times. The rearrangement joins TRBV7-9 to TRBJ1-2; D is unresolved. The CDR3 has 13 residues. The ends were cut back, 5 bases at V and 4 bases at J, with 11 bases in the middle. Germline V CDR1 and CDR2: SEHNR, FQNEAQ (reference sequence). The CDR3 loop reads CASSPDKTYGYTF. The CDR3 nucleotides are TGTGCCAGCAGCCCAGACAAGACCTATGGCTACACCTTC.

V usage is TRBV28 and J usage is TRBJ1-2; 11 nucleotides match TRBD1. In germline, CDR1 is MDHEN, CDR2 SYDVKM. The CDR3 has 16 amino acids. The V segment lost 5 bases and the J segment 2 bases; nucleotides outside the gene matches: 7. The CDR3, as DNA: TGTGCCAGCAGTCCCTCCGGGACAGGGGGGAACTATGGCTACACCTTC. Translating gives CASSPSGTGGNYGYTF.

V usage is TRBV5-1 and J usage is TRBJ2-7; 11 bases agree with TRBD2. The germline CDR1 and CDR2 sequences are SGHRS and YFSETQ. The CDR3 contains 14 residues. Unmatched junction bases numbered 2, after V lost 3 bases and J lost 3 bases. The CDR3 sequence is CASSYTSGSYEQYF. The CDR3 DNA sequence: TGCGCCAGCAGCTATACTAGCGGGAGCTACGAGCAGTACTTC.

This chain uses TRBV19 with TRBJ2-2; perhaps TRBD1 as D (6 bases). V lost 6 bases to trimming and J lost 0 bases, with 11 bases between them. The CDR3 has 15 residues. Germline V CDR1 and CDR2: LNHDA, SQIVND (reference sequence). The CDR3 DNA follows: TGTGCCAGTAGCAGGGGCCACTCGAACACCGGGGAGCTGTTTTTT. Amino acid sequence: CASSRGHSNTGELFF.